Each of the 7 T cell receptor beta chains below was sequenced from the same sample in a study of cytomegalovirus exposure and HLA in healthy donors. Use of 60 Vbeta and 13 Jbeta primers characterized the PCR. TCRdb keeps only in-frame clones here, not all; method: immunoSEQ multiplex PCR. The sample carries tens of thousands of clones, approximately 75% recorded once. The specimen was PBMCs. The receptor set was obtained from a human donor in good health.

V usage is TRBV7-2 and J usage is TRBJ1-2, with 9 positions matching TRBD1. Per germline, CDR1 SGHTA and CDR2 FQGNSA. This CDR3 has 15 amino acids. V lost 5 bases to trimming and J lost 2 bases; unmatched junction nucleotides: 6. CDR3 coding DNA: TGTGCCAGCAGCCCCGGGACAGGGACAAACTATGGCTACACCTTC. Translated, it gives CASSPGTGTNYGYTF. Variable domain in full (rest from reference TRBV7-2 and TRBJ1-2): GAGVSQSPSNKVTEKGKDVELRCDPISGHTALYWYRQSLGQGLEFLIYFQGNSAPDKSGLPSDRFSAERTGGSVSTLTIQRTQQEDSAVYLCASSPGTGTNYGYTFGSGTRLTVV.

This clone ranks as large. This chain joins TRBV19 and TRBJ2-1; 11 positions agree with TRBD2. V lost 5 bases and J lost 9; bases outside the gene matches: 9. CDR1 LNHDA and CDR2 SQIVND come from the germline V gene (reference sequence). CDR3 length equals 15 residues. The CDR3 coding sequence is TGTGCCAGTAGTCTGACTAGCGGGGCCGCCATTGAGCAGTTCTTC. Its protein product is CASSLTSGAAIEQFF.

The chain combines TRBV19 with TRBJ1-5, with TRBD1 as a possible D gene (6 bases). Trimming pared 3 bases from V and 7 bases from J, leaving 16 bases between. In germline, CDR1 is LNHDA, CDR2 SQIVND (reference sequence). The CDR3 totals 15 residues. CDR3 loop: CASSIQRGAGQPQHF. CDR3 DNA sequence: TGTGCCAGTAGTATTCAACGGGGGGCAGGACAGCCCCAGCATTTT.

The V and J genes are TRBV30 and TRBJ1-6, with 7 bases that match TRBD1. The germline V gene encodes CDR1 GTSNPN and CDR2 SVGIG (reference sequence). V was pared by 5 bases and J by 8 bases, with 12 bases of the junction left unmatched. This CDR3 spans 15 amino acids. Here the CDR3 reads CAWALEGAIHSPLHF. The CDR3 region has the DNA TGTGCCTGGGCGCTGGAGGGGGCCATCCATTCACCCCTCCACTTT.

The V call is TRBV4-2, the J call TRBJ1-6; 7 bases line up with TRBD1. Germline V gene lookup returns CDR1 LGHNA and CDR2 YNFKEQ. The J segment lost 5 bases and the V segment lost 3 bases, leaving 4 bases of the junction unmatched. The CDR3 loop spans 15 amino acids. The CDR3 here is CASSQPGQNNSPLHF. The CDR3 bases are TGTGCCAGCAGCCAGCCGGGACAGAATAATTCACCCCTCCACTTT.

The gene calls are TRBV19 and TRBJ1-5, with D uncertain. The V gene's germline CDR1 is LNHDA and CDR2 SQIVND (reference sequence). The CDR3 loop spans 12 amino acids. Trimming pared 9 bases from V and 6 bases from J, leaving 12 bases between. CDR3: CASRFESQPQHF. The CDR3 nucleotides read TGTGCCAGCCGGTTTGAGAGTCAGCCCCAGCATTTT. Full variable domain (remainder filled in from reference TRBV19 and TRBJ1-5): DGGITQSPKYLFRKEGQNVTLSCEQNLNHDAMYWYRQDPGQGLRLIYYSQIVNDFQKGDIAEGYSVSREKKESFPLTVTSAQKNPTAFYLCASRFESQPQHFGDGTRLSIL.

The rearrangement links TRBV2 to TRBJ1-2, with unresolved D. The CDR3 has 13 amino acids. Trimming took off 3 bases at V and 1 base at J, with 6 bases between the two ends. Per the germline V gene, CDR1 is SNHLY and CDR2 is FYNNEI. CDR3 loop: CASSDNYNYGYTF. The CDR3 DNA reads as TGTGCCAGCAGTGATAACTATAACTATGGCTACACCTTC.